The next 5 T cell receptor beta chains were all read from a single sample in a study of shared clonotypes between healthy human individuals. The assay was immunoSEQ multiplex PCR, and TCRdb's table has in-frame clones only and misses some. Here the sample spans some 1 million clones, about 75% being singletons. Sequences were obtained from memory CD4+ T cells sorted from blood. The subset was: CD45RA-negative fraction. The origin of the receptors is a young man in good health.

V gene TRBV2 combines with J gene TRBJ2-7; no clear D. Per the germline V gene, CDR1 is SNHLY and CDR2 is FYNNEI. The CDR3 contains 16 residues. Between the trimmed V and J ends, which lost 4 bases and 2 bases, there was a span of 18 bases. The CDR3 region is CASSAPSTGLPYEQYF. Here the CDR3 DNA reads TGTGCCAGCAGTGCCCCCTCTACCGGTCTACCCTACGAGCAGTACTTC. Variable domain in full (rest from reference TRBV2 and TRBJ2-7): EPEVTQTPSHQVTQMGQEVILRCVPISNHLYFYWYRQILGQKVEFLVSFYNNEISEKSEIFDDQFSVERPDGSNFTLKIRSTKLEDSAMYFCASSAPSTGLPYEQYFGPGTRLTVT.

On this clone itself: Other DNA sequences from this sample encode an identical CDR3 as well. The V and J genes are TRBV7-8 and TRBJ1-2, with 8 bases identical to TRBD1. The CDR3 consists of 14 residues. Per the germline V gene, CDR1 is SGHVS and CDR2 is FQNEAQ. After removal of 5 bases from V and 1 base from J, the junction contained 3 bases not matched to a gene. This chain's CDR3 is CASSRGQGNYGYTF. CDR3 nucleotides: TGTGCCAGCAGCCGAGGACAGGGTAACTATGGCTACACCTTC.

The CDR3 sequence: CASSLKAGGSYDTQYF. The CDR3 coding sequence is TGTGCCAGCAGCTTAAAGGCAGGGGGGTCCTACGATACGCAGTATTTT. The chain recombines TRBV13 with TRBJ2-3, with D maybe TRBD1 (7 bases). The CDR3 contains 16 residues. CDR1 is PRHDT, CDR2 FYEKMQ, per germline (reference sequence). V lost 2 bases and J 6 bases, leaving 18 bases between the germline ends.

This clone was detected once. The gene calls are TRBV6-5 and TRBJ2-5; no firm D call. The end of the DNA aligns better with TRBJ2-7, so the J call may be wrong. There are 13 residues in the CDR3. CDR1 is MNHEY and CDR2 is SVGAGI in the germline V gene. The DNA of the CDR3 is TGTGCCAGCACACAATCGGCCTCTTACGAGCAGTACTTC. As protein: CASTQSASYEQYF.

This clone showed up just a few times. J is TRBJ1-2 and V is TRBV19; tentatively, D is TRBD1 (5 bases). There are 13 residues in the CDR3. V was trimmed by 6 bases and J by 8 bases, leaving 16 bases between them. Germline assignment: CDR1 LNHDA and CDR2 SQIVND (reference sequence). The DNA of the CDR3 is TGTGCCAGTAGCGATAGGGGTTTCATAGGCTACACCTTC. Translating it yields CASSDRGFIGYTF.